What follows describes a single TCR beta chain. Some clones are missing from TCRdb's copy, which holds only in-frame ones; the method was immunoSEQ multiplex PCR. Of tens of thousands of clones in the sample, roughly nine tenths were seen once. This record belongs to a study of blood T cell repertoires in COVID-19. The CDR3 runs 13 residues. V lost 5 bases, J lost 1 base, and 8 bases lay in between. The source is a man aged 35 to 55 with COVID-19, enrolled during active disease. The chain links TRBV12-3 or TRBV12-4 to TRBJ2-5; tentative D call: TRBD2 (5 bases). The sequenced sample was peripheral blood. CDR3 region: CASSILAQETQYF. The CDR3 coding sequence is TGTGCCAGCAGTATCCTAGCCCAAGAGACCCAGTACTTC.